This T cell receptor (beta chain) comes out of a study of shared clonotypes between healthy human individuals. The CDR3 is 14 residues long. V was shortened by 4 bases and J by 0 bases, with 10 bases between the two germline ends. CDR1 and CDR2 from the germline V gene are SGHRS and YFSETQ. The DNA input per sorted-subset replicate PCR was 200 ng, corresponding to some 30,000 T cell genomes. The data were produced by immunoSEQ multiplex PCR, yet TCRdb's version contains in-frame clones alone and is incomplete. Of some 1 million clones listed, about 70% are singletons. Material for sequencing was memory CD4+ T cells sorted from blood. Indicated subset: CD45RA-negative fraction. The source of this sequence is a man between 18 and 29 years old in good health. This rearrangement joins TRBV5-1 to TRBJ2-5; TRBD1 might be the D (5 bases). The CDR3: CASSTWTNQETQYF. In DNA form, the CDR3 reads TGCGCCAGCAGCACTTGGACAAACCAAGAGACCCAGTACTTC.